The present entry profiles one TCR beta chain with its context. A read error may produce the germline difference seen at one junction end. This record comes from a study of T cells in Graves' hyperthyroidism and ophthalmopathy. Amplification targeted TCR beta CDR3 regions from RNA transcripts. Using the HTBI primer set, a first-round RT-PCR was run on the TCR CDR3. TCRdb re-called the multiplex PCR reads with MiXCR, one entry per CDR3 protein. The table lists about 360,000 distinct CDR3 sequences, about 13% of them singletons. Sample: blood. The sequence was collected from a woman aged 18 to 35 with Graves' hyperthyroidism.

This chain's CDR3 is CASPPRFGDREHYGYTF. The DNA for the CDR3 is TGTGCCAGCCCACCCAGATTTGGGGACAGGGAACACTATGGCTACACCTTC. The rearrangement uses TRBV18 and TRBJ1-2; 9 nucleotides align to TRBD1. Germline values: CDR1 KGHSH, CDR2 LQKENI. CDR3 length equals 17 residues.